The 15 T cell receptor beta chains below come from one sample, sequenced in a study of T cells in Graves' hyperthyroidism and ophthalmopathy. Amplified regions were TCR beta CDR3 sequences from RNA transcripts. HTBI primers drove first-round RT-PCR of the TCR CDR3. TCRdb reprocessed the multiplex PCR reads with MiXCR, giving one entry per CDR3 protein. The table has under 400,000 distinct CDR3 sequences, about 15% seen once. The specimen was blood. The receptors here all came from a woman aged 18-29 years with Graves' hyperthyroidism that later progressed to Graves' ophthalmopathy.

This clonotype came up a few times. A much larger clone lies a single base off, so this may be a read error. This chain joins TRBV7-9 and TRBJ2-1; 9 bases agree with TRBD2. The CDR3 consists of 15 residues. V trimming: 1 base; J trimming: 9 bases; junction bases outside the gene matches: 7. Germline V CDR1 and CDR2: SEHNR, FQNEAQ (reference sequence). This chain's CDR3 is CASSLVAGEKAEQFF. CDR3 bases: TGTGCCAGCAGCTTAGTAGCGGGAGAGAAAGCTGAGCAGTTCTTC.

In regard to this clonotype: The junction differs from germline at one of its ends, possibly a read error. The chain joins TRBV28 to TRBJ2-6; 11 bases are a match to TRBD1. The germline CDR1 and CDR2 sequences are MDHEN and SYDVKM. The CDR3 is 18 amino acids. CDR3 protein: CASTTGTGGSSGASVLTF. CDR3 sequence (DNA): TGTGCCAGCACCACAGGGACAGGGGGGAGCTCTGGGGCCAGCGTCCTGACTTTC.

The V gene is TRBV6-1, the J gene TRBJ2-5; D is possibly TRBD2 (5 bases). Germline V gene sequence: CDR1 MNHNS, CDR2 SASEGT. V lost 6 bases and J lost 3, with 11 bases in between. The CDR3 length is 13 residues. The CDR3 DNA follows: TGTGCCAGCAGCCACCCGGGGAAAGAGACCCAGTACTTC. Encoded protein: CASSHPGKETQYF.

This clonotype was seen at least ten times. V gene TRBV15 combines with J gene TRBJ1-6; the D gene is possibly TRBD1 (6 bases). In germline, CDR1 is LNHNV, CDR2 YYDKDF (reference sequence). Trimming removed 5 bases from V and 9 bases from J, with 11 bases in between. This CDR3 region has 13 residues. CDR3 amino acids: CATSPNRVSPLHF. The CDR3 bases are TGTGCCACCAGCCCCAACAGGGTTTCACCCCTCCACTTT.

This clonotype was detected only a few times. The V and J genes are TRBV14 and TRBJ2-1, with TRBD1 as a possible D gene (6 bases). CDR3 length: 16 amino acids. The ends were cut back, 0 bases at V and 9 bases at J, with 18 bases in the middle. Germline lookup yields CDR1 SGHDN and CDR2 FVKESK. The CDR3 region has the DNA TGTGCCAGCAGCCAAGATGAGGGGACATTAGAACTTGAGCAGTTCTTC. Protein: CASSQDEGTLELEQFF.

The V and J genes are TRBV7-3 and TRBJ2-2, with D unresolved. Per germline, CDR1 SGHTA and CDR2 FQGTGA. Trimming took off 2 bases at V and 1 base at J, with 11 bases between the two ends. This CDR3 contains 16 residues. The CDR3 reads CASSLEIWGNTGELFF. The CDR3 DNA reads TGTGCCAGCAGCTTAGAAATATGGGGGAACACCGGGGAGCTGTTTTTT.

This clonotype was detected many times. The chain employs TRBV7-2 and TRBJ2-7; D may be TRBD2 (6 bases). Germline CDR1 is SGHTA and CDR2 is FQGNSA. V gave up 0 bases and J gave up 4 bases, with 13 bases separating them. The CDR3 extends over 15 amino acids. CDR3 DNA sequence: TGTGCCAGCAGCTTAGCGCGCGGGACGGTTTACGAGCAGTACTTC. It translates to CASSLARGTVYEQYF.

This clonotype occurred many times. This chain connects TRBV12-3 or TRBV12-4 to TRBJ1-3; D unclear. This CDR3 is built from 14 residues. Trimming left V 5 bases short and J 4 bases short, with 12 bases between. Here the CDR3 DNA reads TGTGCCAGCAGTCCCGACACGGGGGGAAACACCATATATTTT. It specifies CASSPDTGGNTIYF.

This clonotype was counted many times. This chain joins TRBV6-1 and TRBJ1-1; perhaps TRBD1 as D (6 bases). The CDR3 loop spans 18 amino acids. The V end lost 6 bases, the J end lost 5 bases, and 28 bases lay between the germline ends. Germline-derived CDR1 and CDR2 are MNHNS and SASEGT. CDR3 amino acids: CASSSRPPTRGGRTEAFF. The CDR3 DNA reads TGTGCCAGCAGCAGTCGACCGCCCACCAGGGGAGGTAGGACTGAAGCTTTCTTT.

This clonotype was observed at least ten times. The rearrangement joins TRBV3-1 to TRBJ2-3; D is undetermined. This CDR3 region has 14 residues. V lost 1 base and J 2 bases, leaving 7 bases between the germline ends. The germline CDR1 and CDR2 sequences are LGHDT and YNNKEL (reference sequence). The CDR3 coding sequence is TGTGCCAGCAGCCAAGTTTCCCTCACAGATACGCAGTATTTT. Encoded protein: CASSQVSLTDTQYF.

The rearrangement uses TRBV6-1 and TRBJ2-6; tentatively, D is TRBD1 (5 bases). V lost 5 bases and J lost 0, with 8 bases in between. The germline V gene has CDR1 MNHNS and CDR2 SASEGT. The CDR3 length is 15 residues. CDR3 protein: CASSRDSSGANVLTF. The CDR3 coding sequence is TGTGCCAGCAGTAGAGACAGCTCTGGGGCCAACGTCCTGACTTTC.

J is TRBJ1-3 and V is TRBV6-5; D call uncertain. The germline gives CDR1 MNHEY, CDR2 SVGAGI. V gave up 4 bases and J gave up 0 bases, with 10 bases separating them. The CDR3 sequence is 15 residues long. CDR3 in amino acids: CASSSPVTSGNTIYF. CDR3 sequence (DNA): TGTGCCAGCAGTTCTCCGGTTACCTCTGGAAACACCATATATTTT.

As to this clonotype: A much larger clone lies a single base off, so this may be a read error. V and J are TRBV2 and TRBJ2-1; 8 nucleotides align to TRBD2. The germline V gene encodes CDR1 SNHLY and CDR2 FYNNEI. The CDR3 extends over 20 amino acids. The CDR3 sequence is CASTNGPASGLTGSYNEQLF. CDR3 in DNA: TGTGCCAGCACCAACGGGCCGGCTAGCGGGTTAACCGGGTCCTACAATGAGCAGCTCTTC.

This clonotype was seen repeatedly, ten times or more. The rearrangement uses TRBV28 and TRBJ2-7; D not resolved. V was cut by 5 bases and J by 0 bases, with 11 bases left in between. The CDR3 is 14 amino acids. Germline V gene sequence: CDR1 MDHEN, CDR2 SYDVKM. This chain's CDR3 is CASSPVESSYEQYF. Written as DNA, the CDR3 is TGTGCCAGCAGTCCCGTCGAGAGCTCCTACGAGCAGTACTTC.

Only a few counts were recorded for this clonotype. The chain joins TRBV9 to TRBJ1-4, with 10 bases fitting TRBD1. The CDR3 has 15 amino acids. Per germline, CDR1 SGDLS and CDR2 YYNGEE. Trimming took 4 bases from V and 4 from J; bases not matched to a gene: 4. The CDR3 sequence: CASSPGQGDNEKLFF. CDR3 DNA: TGTGCCAGCAGCCCAGGACAGGGGGATAATGAAAAACTGTTTTTT.